The table lists the clone carrying this TCR beta chain with a count of one. In the original analysis: Amplification of reference gene primers provided the estimated nucleated cell counts. Libraries were prepared by immunoSEQ multiplex PCR; TCRdb keeps only in-frame clonotypes and omits some of them. V, J and clone size reflect that table, while D and trimming were determined from the DNA. The profile shows around 200,000 clones, more than 70% of them singletons. Germline-derived CDR1 and CDR2 are SGDLS and YYNGEE. Trimming at V came to 4 bases and at J to 4 bases, leaving 4 bases not matched to a gene. This CDR3 has 14 amino acids. The sample is drawn from a study of blood T cell repertoires in COVID-19. Whole-study context: Sites across the United States, Italy and Spain contributed samples from acute and convalescent COVID-19. The cDNA or gDNA used as material had been derived from T cells, B-cell-depleted T cells, or PBMCs.

The sequenced sample consisted of peripheral blood. This chain uses TRBV9 with TRBJ2-7; 11 nucleotides agree with TRBD1. The TCR originated in a man younger than 35 with active or convalescent COVID-19. DNA for the CDR3: TGTGCCAGCAGCAACGGACAGGGGGCTTACGAGCAGTACTTC. Translating gives CASSNGQGAYEQYF.